Listed here are 21 T cell receptor beta chains from one sample, sequenced in a study of brain T cells in children with intractable seizures. Only in-frame clones appear in the TCRdb table, and some are missing; sequencing was by immunoSEQ multiplex PCR. The sample consists of 70,000 to 85,000 clones, around 91% of them appearing once. The sample consisted of peripheral blood, taken at surgery. The receptors were sampled from a girl aged 2 to 10 with Rasmussen encephalitis and intractable seizures.

V gene TRBV19 combines with J gene TRBJ2-1; TRBD2 matches 7 bases. With 3 bases clipped from V and 2 bases from J, the junction kept 4 bases outside the gene matches. This CDR3 comprises 15 residues. Germline CDR1 is LNHDA and CDR2 is SQIVND (reference sequence). In DNA, the CDR3 is TGTGCCAGTAGTATGGCGGGGGACCCCTACAATGAGCAGTTCTTC. Amino acids: CASSMAGDPYNEQFF.

This clone is a singleton in its sample. The chain is built from TRBV11-2 and TRBJ1-1, with no clear D. V gave up 4 bases and J gave up 1 base, with 13 bases separating them. CDR3 length: 15 residues. Germline-derived CDR1 and CDR2 are SGHAT and FQNNGV. CDR3 sequence reads: CASSWAGNSNTEAFF. CDR3 DNA sequence: TGTGCCAGCAGCTGGGCGGGAAACTCGAACACTGAAGCTTTCTTT.

This clone was observed once. This chain uses TRBV5-4 with TRBJ2-1; 15 nucleotides align to TRBD2. Germline V gene data show CDR1 as SGHNT and CDR2 as YYREEE (reference sequence). Unmatched junction bases numbered 17, after V lost 9 bases and J lost 7 bases. The CDR3 is 18 amino acids. CDR3 amino acids: CATGGGLAGGNPWNEQFF. The CDR3, as DNA: TGTGCCACCGGGGGAGGACTAGCGGGAGGGAATCCTTGGAATGAGCAGTTCTTC.

The chain employs TRBV28 and TRBJ1-4; no clear D. Trimming removed 4 bases at V and 10 bases at J, with 13 bases between. Germline values: CDR1 MDHEN, CDR2 SYDVKM. The CDR3 has 13 residues. The CDR3 reads CASSSPGGRKLFF. The DNA for the CDR3 is TGTGCCAGCAGTTCCCCGGGAGGGAGAAAACTGTTTTTT.

The chain employs TRBV6-5 and TRBJ2-1; 7 nucleotides line up with TRBD1. Germline loops: CDR1 MNHEY, CDR2 SVGAGI. V trimming: 6 bases; J trimming: 7 bases; junction bases outside the gene matches: 12. This CDR3 has 15 residues. The CDR3 sequence is CASRPTGDVRNEQFF. In DNA, the CDR3 is TGTGCCAGCAGGCCTACAGGGGATGTGAGGAATGAGCAGTTCTTC.

The chain has TRBV15 and TRBJ2-7, with unresolved D. V dropped 0 bases and J dropped 0 bases, with 9 bases sitting between them. The CDR3 has 15 residues. CDR1 is LNHNV, CDR2 YYDKDF, per germline (reference sequence). The CDR3 coding sequence is TGTGCCACCAGCAGAGAGTTTTCGGACTCCTACGAGCAGTACTTC. Its protein product is CATSREFSDSYEQYF.

V gene TRBV5-8 combines with J gene TRBJ1-5, with D perhaps matching TRBD1 (6 bases). The CDR3 loop spans 16 amino acids. Trimming removed 0 bases from V and 7 bases from J, with 17 bases in between. Germline CDR1 is SGHTS and CDR2 is YDEGEE. The CDR3 region is CASSLVTGSKQQPQHF. DNA of the CDR3: TGTGCCAGCAGCTTGGTAACAGGGAGCAAGCAACAGCCCCAGCATTTT.

Written as DNA, the CDR3 is TGTGCCAGCAGCCTCCCCCTGGGCAGTAATTCACCCCTCCACTTT. Amino acids: CASSLPLGSNSPLHF. The chain uses TRBV3-1 (or the pseudogene TRBV3-2) and TRBJ1-6; no definite D call. Germline lookup yields CDR1 LGHDT and CDR2 YNNKEL (reference sequence). The CDR3 contains 15 residues. The germline V and J ends were trimmed by 4 bases and 6 bases, with 13 bases remaining between them.

V and J are TRBV11-2 and TRBJ2-2; D gene unclear. Trimming left V 7 bases short and J 2 bases short, with 8 bases between. The length of the CDR3 is 13 residues. Germline values: CDR1 SGHAT, CDR2 FQNNGV. CDR3 DNA: TGTGCCAGCATGGCAGCCAACACCGGGGAGCTGTTTTTT. It codes for CASMAANTGELFF. The complete variable domain, with remaining parts taken from reference TRBV11-2 and TRBJ2-2, reads EAGVAQSPRYKIIEKRQSVAFWCNPISGHATLYWYQQILGQGPKLLIQFQNNGVVDDSQLPKDRFSAERLKGVDSTLKIQPAKLEDSAVYLCASMAANTGELFFGEGSRLTVL.

The V and J genes are TRBV7-9 and TRBJ2-7; D call uncertain. The CDR3 has 14 amino acids. V gave up 5 bases and J gave up 0 bases, with 11 bases separating them. Germline CDR1 SEHNR, CDR2 FQNEAQ (reference sequence). In DNA form, the CDR3 reads TGTGCCAGCAGCAAGACCCAGAGCTCCTACGAGCAGTACTTC. Its protein product is CASSKTQSSYEQYF.

This rearrangement joins TRBV7-9 to TRBJ2-5, with D perhaps matching TRBD1 (5 bases). Germline-derived CDR1 and CDR2 are SEHNR and FQNEAQ (reference sequence). V was pared by 1 base and J by 5 bases, with 17 bases between. This CDR3 region has 16 residues. This CDR3 is CASSLGSVRERETQYF. The CDR3 nucleotides are TGTGCCAGCAGCTTAGGATCGGTCAGGGAAAGGGAGACCCAGTACTTC.

The CDR3 reads CASRTGMGKGYTF. The CDR3 nucleotides read TGTGCCAGCAGGACAGGCATGGGAAAGGGCTACACCTTC. The chain is built from TRBV6-5 and TRBJ1-2; D is perhaps TRBD1 (6 bases). V dropped 6 bases and J dropped 8 bases, with 16 bases sitting between them. Germline assignment: CDR1 MNHEY and CDR2 SVGAGI. The CDR3 consists of 13 residues.

The chain uses TRBV5-8 and TRBJ1-1; D gene uncertain. This CDR3 spans 14 amino acids. Trimming removed 4 bases from V and 1 base from J, with 11 bases in between. The germline CDR1 and CDR2 sequences are SGHTS and YDEGEE. CDR3 sequence: CASSLSRRNTEAFF. DNA for the CDR3: TGTGCCAGCAGCCTGAGCAGGAGGAACACTGAAGCTTTCTTT. The complete variable domain, with remaining parts taken from reference TRBV5-8 and TRBJ1-1, reads EAGVTQSPTHLIKTRGQQATLRCSPISGHTSVYWYQQALGLGLQFLLWYDEGEERNRGNFPPRFSGRQFPNYSSELNVNALELEDSALYLCASSLSRRNTEAFFGQGTRLTVV.

The rearrangement links TRBV9 to TRBJ2-1; 7 nucleotides line up with TRBD1. Germline loops: CDR1 SGDLS, CDR2 YYNGEE. This CDR3 is built from 14 residues. V gave up 2 bases and J gave up 6 bases; unmatched junction bases: 5. In DNA form, the CDR3 reads TGTGCCAGCAGCGTTAGACAGGGTGGCAATGAGCAGTTCTTC. Translation gives CASSVRQGGNEQFF.

This clone was seen more than once but under ten times. V and J are TRBV6-5 and TRBJ1-5, with no clear D. The CDR3 spans 13 residues. V was clipped by 6 bases and J by 0 bases, with 6 bases between them. In germline, CDR1 is MNHEY, CDR2 SVGAGI. The CDR3 bases are TGTGCCAGCAGCGTATATAGCAATCAGCCCCAGCATTTT. This encodes CASSVYSNQPQHF.

CDR3 sequence (DNA): TGCAGCGTGGGGAGGGGGGCGATATCCGGGTACAATGAGCAGTTCTTC. Residues: CSVGRGAISGYNEQFF. The chain uses TRBV29-1 and TRBJ2-1; D is perhaps TRBD2 (7 bases). CDR1 and CDR2 (germline): SQVTM, ANQGSEA. Trimming took off 6 bases at V and 4 bases at J, with 22 bases between the two ends. The CDR3 is made up of 16 amino acids.

This clone was detected a few times. The chain has TRBV6-5 and TRBJ1-6; no reliable D call. Germline CDR1 is MNHEY and CDR2 is SVGAGI. The CDR3 covers 15 residues. V was trimmed by 2 bases and J by 10 bases, leaving 15 bases between them. CDR3 residues: CASSYGWHLDSPLHF. The CDR3 DNA is TGTGCCAGCAGTTACGGATGGCATTTGGACTCACCCCTCCACTTT.

The rearrangement joins TRBV2 to TRBJ1-5, with a possible D match to TRBD1 (5 bases). Trimming pared 6 bases from V and 1 base from J, leaving 7 bases between. Germline CDR1 is SNHLY and CDR2 is FYNNEI. The CDR3 sequence is 13 residues long. CDR3 protein: CASRTESNQPQHF. In DNA form, the CDR3 reads TGTGCCAGCAGGACAGAGAGCAATCAGCCCCAGCATTTT.

This chain links TRBV11-2 with TRBJ2-7; D ambiguous. The CDR3 is made up of 17 amino acids. Germline V gives CDR1 SGHAT, CDR2 FQNNGV. V shed 0 bases and J shed 6 bases, with 21 bases lying between them. CDR3 sequence reads: CASSLDPPSPTKGEQYF. DNA of the CDR3: TGTGCCAGCAGCTTAGATCCCCCGTCACCGACCAAGGGCGAGCAGTACTTC.

CDR3 sequence: CASSVDLLGVGQFF. Here the CDR3 DNA reads TGTGCCAGCAGCGTAGATTTGTTGGGGGTAGGGCAGTTCTTC. V usage is TRBV9 and J usage is TRBJ2-1; D tentatively reads TRBD1 or TRBD2 (5 bases each). CDR1 is SGDLS and CDR2 is YYNGEE in the germline V gene. The CDR3 covers 14 residues. Trimming stripped 0 bases from V and 12 bases from J, with 16 bases between.

The chain joins TRBV18 to TRBJ2-2; 9 bases map to TRBD2. Germline CDR1 is KGHSH and CDR2 is LQKENI. The CDR3 sequence is 16 residues long. V was pared by 6 bases and J by 8 bases, with 13 bases of the junction left unmatched. The CDR3 DNA reads as TGTGCCAGCTCCCCCGGACTAGCGACGCCCGTAGGGGAGCTGTTTTTT. Encoded protein: CASSPGLATPVGELFF.